These 19 T cell receptor beta chains came from one sample sequenced in a study of shared clonotypes between healthy human individuals. The assay was immunoSEQ multiplex PCR, and TCRdb's table has in-frame clones only and misses some. The sample includes over a million clones, roughly 96% of them seen just once. Source material: naive CD4+ T cells sorted from blood. Subset noted: CD45RA+ positively selected. The receptors originated from a man between 25 and 39 years old in good health.

This chain connects TRBV9 to TRBJ1-2; 7 positions agree with TRBD1. CDR3 size: 14 residues. V dropped 0 bases and J dropped 1; count of bases not matched to a gene: 0. Looked up from germline, CDR1 is SGDLS and CDR2 is YYNGEE. CDR3 coding DNA: TGTGCCAGCAGCGTAGGGGACAGTAACTATGGCTACACCTTC. Translating gives CASSVGDSNYGYTF. The variable domain in full, completed from reference TRBV9 and TRBJ1-2, reads DSGVTQTPKHLITATGQRVTLRCSPRSGDLSVYWYQQSLDQGLQFLIQYYNGEERAKGNILERFSAQQFPDLHSELNLSSLELGDSALYFCASSVGDSNYGYTFGSGTRLTVV.

The genes are TRBV25-1 and TRBJ2-7; D is unresolved. This CDR3 is 14 amino acids long. Germline-derived CDR1 and CDR2 are MGHDK and SYGVNS. The V gene lost 1 base and the J gene lost 0 bases, with 7 bases spanning the gap. CDR3 in DNA: TGTGCCAGCAGTGAATGGAGAAGCTCCTACGAGCAGTACTTC. It encodes CASSEWRSSYEQYF.

The rearrangement uses TRBV5-6 and TRBJ2-1; a weak D match, TRBD1 (8 bases). V was trimmed by 3 bases and J by 9 bases, leaving 22 bases between them. Germline V gene data show CDR1 as SGHDT and CDR2 as YYEEEE. CDR3 length: 16 amino acids. CDR3 in amino acids: CASSSKEVQGEGEQFF. The CDR3 DNA is TGTGCCAGCAGCTCCAAAGAGGTACAGGGGGAGGGTGAGCAGTTCTTC. The complete variable domain, with remaining parts taken from reference TRBV5-6 and TRBJ2-1, reads DAGVTQSPTHLIKTRGQQVTLRCSPKSGHDTVSWYQQALGQGPQFIFQYYEEEERQRGNFPDRFSGHQFPNYSSELNVNALLLGDSALYLCASSSKEVQGEGEQFFGPGTRLTVL.

Points on this clone: Other DNA sequences in this specimen translate into the identical CDR3. The CDR3 region is CASSYSGANTEAFF. The CDR3 DNA reads TGTGCCAGCAGTTACTCTGGAGCGAACACTGAAGCTTTCTTT. J is TRBJ1-1 and V is TRBV6-5; D uncertain. This CDR3 has 14 amino acids. Trimming removed 0 bases at V and 1 base at J, with 6 bases between. Per the germline V gene, CDR1 is MNHEY and CDR2 is SVGAGI.

This clone was observed once. This sequence joins TRBV18 and TRBJ2-5, with D perhaps matching TRBD1 (5 bases). The V gene's germline CDR1 is KGHSH and CDR2 LQKENI. V was clipped by 2 bases and J by 2 bases, with 12 bases between them. This CDR3 is built from 15 residues. CDR3: CASSPGSTGQETQYF. CDR3 bases: TGTGCCAGCTCACCAGGCTCAACAGGACAAGAGACCCAGTACTTC.

J is TRBJ2-3 and V is TRBV7-3; a possible D gene is TRBD2 (6 bases). V was shortened by 5 bases and J by 6 bases, with 15 bases between the two germline ends. This CDR3 region has 14 residues. Looked up from germline, CDR1 is SGHTA and CDR2 is FQGTGA. The DNA for the CDR3 is TGTGCCAGCAGCCCCCATCTAGCGTTGGATACGCAGTATTTT. As protein: CASSPHLALDTQYF.

Worth noting for this clone: Other DNA sequences within the sample encode an identical CDR3. The J gene is TRBJ1-3, the V gene TRBV30; D uncertain. The germline gives CDR1 GTSNPN, CDR2 SVGIG (reference sequence). Trimming cost V 5 bases and J 2 bases, with 4 bases left between them. There are 11 residues in the CDR3. This chain's CDR3 is CAWGAGNTIYF. In DNA form, the CDR3 reads TGTGCCTGGGGAGCTGGAAACACCATATATTTT.

The chain employs TRBV27 and TRBJ2-5, with D perhaps TRBD1 (5 bases). CDR1 is MNHEY, CDR2 SMNVEV, per germline (reference sequence). V was pared by 4 bases and J by 5 bases, with 14 bases between. The CDR3 totals 14 residues. The CDR3 coding sequence is TGTGCCAGCAGTTGGGGCGACAGTCGGGAGACCCAGTACTTC. As protein: CASSWGDSRETQYF.

This sequence joins TRBV2 and TRBJ1-5; 7 bases map to TRBD1. The CDR3 extends over 14 amino acids. Germline V gives CDR1 SNHLY, CDR2 FYNNEI. Germline trimming cut 9 bases from V and 7 bases from J; bases unmatched to any gene: 12. The CDR3 loop reads CASVKEQGDQPQHF. The CDR3 DNA follows: TGTGCCAGTGTGAAGGAGCAGGGGGACCAGCCCCAGCATTTT.

The chain uses TRBV9 and TRBJ2-1; 16 positions agree with TRBD2. This CDR3 spans 16 amino acids. The V gene's germline CDR1 is SGDLS and CDR2 YYNGEE. The V gene end was trimmed by 4 bases and the J gene end by 7 bases; junction bases not matched to a gene: 5. The CDR3 spells CASSFGTSGRVNEQFF. For the CDR3, the DNA is TGTGCCAGCAGCTTCGGGACTAGCGGGAGGGTAAATGAGCAGTTCTTC.

Concerning this clone itself: No conserved phenylalanine or tryptophan is present at the end of the CDR3, so a read error is the likely explanation. The DNA is left out, because the CDR3 cannot be placed on it with certainty; the CDR3 is given as TCRdb lists it. CDR3 protein: CASSQVEARVTPVST. The chain links TRBV4-1 to TRBJ1-2. From germline, CDR1 is MGHRA and CDR2 YSYEKL. A total of 15 residues make up the CDR3, ends included.

This chain connects TRBV6-5 to TRBJ2-5; D is ambiguous. The CDR3 sequence is 13 residues long. Trimming removed 3 bases at V and 2 bases at J, with 7 bases between. CDR1 is MNHEY, CDR2 SVGAGI, per germline. Here the CDR3 reads CASSYGRQETQYF. The CDR3 DNA reads as TGTGCCAGCAGTTATGGGCGGCAAGAGACCCAGTACTTC.

The CDR3 DNA follows: TGTGCCACCAGCAGCGGGTACGGCAAGCCTAACTATGGCTACACCTTC. This encodes CATSSGYGKPNYGYTF. This chain connects TRBV15 to TRBJ1-2; D remains ambiguous. Per germline, CDR1 LNHNV and CDR2 YYDKDF (reference sequence). This CDR3 comprises 16 residues. Trimming cost V 3 bases and J 0 bases, with 14 bases left between them.

This chain links TRBV28 with TRBJ2-2; TRBD1 aligns across 8 bases. Germline assignment: CDR1 MDHEN and CDR2 SYDVKM. The CDR3 totals 16 residues. With V trimmed by 7 bases and J by 1 base, 8 bases remained unmatched. The CDR3 region is CASTLPGQVNTGELFF. CDR3 in DNA: TGTGCCAGCACCCTACCGGGACAGGTGAACACCGGGGAGCTGTTTTTT.

J is TRBJ2-5 and V is TRBV5-1; no reliable D call. Germline values: CDR1 SGHRS, CDR2 YFSETQ. Deletions cut 5 bases from V and 1 base from J, with 15 bases between. The CDR3 runs to 15 residues. The CDR3 reads CASRAFRLLQETQYF. The CDR3 nucleotides read TGCGCCAGCAGAGCCTTTCGGCTCCTCCAAGAGACCCAGTACTTC. The variable domain in full, completed from reference TRBV5-1 and TRBJ2-5, reads KAGVTQTPRYLIKTRGQQVTLSCSPISGHRSVSWYQQTPGQGLQFLFEYFSETQRNKGNFPGRFSGRQFSNSRSEMNVSTLELGDSALYLCASRAFRLLQETQYFGPGTRLLVL.

CDR3: CASNGGNNQPQHF. CDR3 nucleotides: TGTGCCAGCAATGGAGGGAACAATCAGCCCCAGCATTTT. V usage is TRBV28 and J usage is TRBJ1-5; D not resolved. The CDR3 sequence is 13 residues long. Trimming cost V 7 bases and J 3 bases, with 10 bases left between them. CDR1 is MDHEN and CDR2 is SYDVKM in the germline V gene.

This chain uses TRBV2 with TRBJ2-5; no reliable D call. Germline V gene lookup returns CDR1 SNHLY and CDR2 FYNNEI. The V end was cut by 3 bases, the J end by 3 bases, with 8 bases between. This CDR3 has 13 amino acids. CDR3 protein: CASSDGEEETQYF. In nucleotides, the CDR3 is TGTGCCAGCAGTGATGGTGAGGAAGAGACCCAGTACTTC.

This chain connects TRBV19 to TRBJ1-1; a possible D gene is TRBD1 (5 bases). This CDR3 is built from 14 residues. Deletions cut 6 bases from V and 4 bases from J, with 15 bases between. Germline V lookup: CDR1 LNHDA, CDR2 SQIVND (reference sequence). The CDR3 reads CASRMGTESTEAFF. CDR3 sequence (DNA): TGTGCCAGTAGGATGGGGACGGAAAGCACTGAAGCTTTCTTT.

The genes are TRBV4-1 and TRBJ2-7; TRBD2 matches 9 bases. V was pared by 0 bases and J by 5 bases, with 2 bases of the junction left unmatched. This CDR3 contains 14 residues. Germline assignment: CDR1 MGHRA and CDR2 YSYEKL. The chain's CDR3 is CASSQDSGRDEQYF. For the CDR3, the DNA is TGCGCCAGCAGCCAAGATAGCGGGAGAGACGAGCAGTACTTC.